The 29 T cell receptor beta chains below come from one sample, sequenced in a study of breast tumors, draining lymph nodes, adjacent tissues. Axillary draining lymph nodes of breast cancer patients supplied the node samples. TCRdb called the multiplex PCR reads again in MiXCR, with one record for every CDR3 protein. The sample lists 120,000 to 150,000 distinct CDR3 sequences, around a third occurring once. Input material: axillary lymph node tissue. The source is a female donor with breast cancer. Some clones in this sample may be carry-over from other donors' samples.

This clonotype appeared many times. The chain has TRBV5-8 and TRBJ1-3; perhaps TRBD1 as D (6 bases). Trimming removed 3 bases from V and 0 bases from J, with 13 bases in between. CDR1 is SGHTS, CDR2 YDEGEE, per germline. The CDR3 consists of 16 residues. CDR3 in DNA: TGTGCCAGCAGCTGGGGGGGGACAAGCTCTGGAAACACCATATATTTT. As protein: CASSWGGTSSGNTIYF.

Concerning this clonotype: Because the CDR3 is missing its conserved closing phenylalanine or tryptophan, this is likely a read error. It is unclear where the CDR3 begins or ends on the DNA, so no DNA is shown, and the CDR3 is as TCRdb lists it. The CDR3 protein is CASGRIRGDYGYTFGS. The rearrangement joins TRBV2 to TRBJ2-5; the D call TRBD1 from the table was never checked on the DNA. The CDR3 comprises 16 residues, both ends counted. Germline values: CDR1 SNHLY, CDR2 FYNNEI.

The sample holds many counts of this clonotype. The DNA for the CDR3 is TGCGCCAGCAGCTTGGCCGGCAGAAGCGAGCAGTACTTC. This encodes CASSLAGRSEQYF. The J gene is TRBJ2-7, the V gene TRBV5-1; D not resolved. This CDR3 spans 13 amino acids. Germline-derived CDR1 and CDR2 are SGHRS and YFSETQ. The V gene lost 0 bases and the J gene lost 6 bases, with 10 bases spanning the gap.

The genes are TRBV24-1 and TRBJ2-7, with a weak D call TRBD2 (7 bases). Germline V gene lookup returns CDR1 KGHDR and CDR2 SFDVKD. V lost 9 bases to trimming and J lost 4 bases, with 15 bases between them. The CDR3 sequence is 13 residues long. CDR3 DNA: TGTGCCACCCAAGGGGGGGCTATTTACGAGCAGTACGTC. Translation gives CATQGGAIYEQYV.

This clonotype was found many times. J is TRBJ2-1 and V is TRBV10-3; D is perhaps TRBD1 or TRBD2 (5 bases each). Germline V gives CDR1 ENHRY, CDR2 SYGVKD. This CDR3 contains 13 residues. Trimming took off 6 bases at V and 5 bases at J, with 11 bases between the two ends. The CDR3 coding sequence is TGTGCCATCAGCCGGGACGGTAACAATGAGCAGTTCTTC. Protein sequence: CAISRDGNNEQFF.

This clonotype was observed many times. The genes are TRBV4-3 and TRBJ1-2; tentative D call: TRBD1 (5 bases). The germline V gene has CDR1 LGHNA and CDR2 YSLEER. This CDR3 contains 14 residues. Trimming removed 4 bases from V and 8 bases from J, with 17 bases in between. CDR3 region: CASSPIAGGRGYTF. The CDR3 DNA follows: TGCGCCAGCAGCCCCATTGCTGGGGGACGCGGCTACACCTTC.

V and J are TRBV12-3 or TRBV12-4 and TRBJ1-4; D is unresolved. Trimming removed 9 bases at V and 4 bases at J, with 21 bases between. CDR3 length: 16 amino acids. The CDR3 DNA sequence: TGTGCCAGTCTCCCCTCGGGTTTGAGGGATAATGAAAAACTGTTTTTT. This sequence encodes CASLPSGLRDNEKLFF.

As to this clonotype: An end of the junction does not agree with germline; a read error may underlie this. The rearrangement links TRBV7-2 to TRBJ2-3; D might be TRBD2 (5 bases). This CDR3 comprises 16 residues. Germline V lookup: CDR1 SGHTA, CDR2 FQGNSA. The CDR3 nucleotides read TGTGCCAGCAGCACTTCCCCGGAGGAAGGCACAGATGCGCAGTATTTT. Residues: CASSTSPEEGTDAQYF.

This clonotype has only one observation. A much larger clone differs by one base, so this may be a read error. The gene calls are TRBV7-3 and TRBJ1-1; maybe TRBD1 (6 bases). Per germline, CDR1 SGHTA and CDR2 FQGTGA. The CDR3 has 14 amino acids. DNA of the CDR3: TGTGCCGGCAGCTTAACGGACACACAGGGTGAAGCTTTCTTT. Its protein is CAGSLTDTQGEAFF.

The chain is built from TRBV15 and TRBJ2-5; the D is unclear. Germline V gene lookup returns CDR1 LNHNV and CDR2 YYDKDF (reference sequence). The CDR3 has 13 residues. V lost 0 bases, J lost 2 bases, and 4 bases lay in between. DNA for the CDR3: TGTGCCACCAGCAGAGATACACAAGAGACCCAGTACTTC. The encoded protein is CATSRDTQETQYF.

This clonotype has at least ten counts. Relative to the germline gene, one junction end is altered; a read error may explain this. The CDR3 sequence is CASRFGSFNEQFF. DNA for the CDR3: TGTGCCAGCAGGTTCGGATCCTTCAATGAGCAGTTCTTC. V and J are TRBV7-9 and TRBJ2-1, with unresolved D. The CDR3 runs 13 residues. Germline CDR1 reads SEHNR; CDR2 reads FQNEAQ (reference sequence).

This clonotype was observed a few times. V is TRBV28 and J is TRBJ1-5; TRBD1 is a possible D gene (5 bases). Germline V gene data show CDR1 as MDHEN and CDR2 as SYDVKM. V lost 3 bases to trimming and J lost 5 bases, with 8 bases between them. CDR3 length: 13 residues. In DNA form, the CDR3 reads TGTGCCAGCAGTTTGTGGGGGGATCAGCCCCAGCATTTT. Its protein product is CASSLWGDQPQHF.

This clonotype appeared many times. The chain combines TRBV2 with TRBJ1-6; D call uncertain. This CDR3 has 15 residues. V gave up 4 bases and J gave up 9 bases, with 16 bases separating them. Germline assignment: CDR1 SNHLY and CDR2 FYNNEI. The CDR3 coding sequence is TGTGCCAGCAGTGCCCGTGCGGGTGGGAGTTCACCCCTCCACTTT. This codes for CASSARAGGSSPLHF. The whole variable domain, filled in from reference TRBV2 and TRBJ1-6, reads EPEVTQTPSHQVTQMGQEVILRCVPISNHLYFYWYRQILGQKVEFLVSFYNNEISEKSEIFDDQFSVERPDGSNFTLKIRSTKLEDSAMYFCASSARAGGSSPLHFGNGTRLTVT.

This rearrangement joins TRBV7-2 to TRBJ2-7, with 7 bases lining up with TRBD1. The CDR3 is 13 residues long. The germline CDR1 and CDR2 sequences are SGHTA and FQGNSA. The CDR3 protein is CASSLETGAEPYV. As DNA, the CDR3 is TGTGCTAGCAGCTTAGAAACAGGGGCCGAGCCGTACGTC.

This rearrangement joins TRBV6-5 to TRBJ1-1, with D uncertain. The germline V gene has CDR1 MNHEY and CDR2 SVGAGI. The CDR3 consists of 10 residues. V lost 10 bases, J lost 2 bases, and 5 bases lay in between. The CDR3 spells CATHNTEAFF. DNA for the CDR3: TGTGCCACCCATAACACTGAAGCTTTCTTT.

This clonotype was seen at least ten times. The rearrangement links TRBV19 to TRBJ1-2; TRBD1 might be the D (6 bases). The CDR3 extends over 13 amino acids. Germline CDR1 reads LNHDA; CDR2 reads SQIVND (reference sequence). The V end lost 8 bases, the J end lost 0 bases, and 10 bases lay between the germline ends. The CDR3, as DNA: TGTGCCAGTTCCGGGACATCTAACTATGGCTACACCTTC. Translated, it gives CASSGTSNYGYTF.

The sample holds a few counts of this clonotype. A single base separates this from a much larger clone, so it may be a read error. CDR3 in DNA: TGTGCCAGTAGTATCCAGGGGGCGCGTGGAAGCATTCAGTACTTC. Its protein product is CASSIQGARGSIQYF. The V call is TRBV19, the J call TRBJ2-4; 8 bases map to TRBD1. V dropped 3 bases and J dropped 9; count of bases not matched to a gene: 10. In germline, CDR1 is LNHDA, CDR2 SQIVND (reference sequence). The CDR3 has 15 residues.

This clonotype was recorded many times. The rearrangement uses TRBV5-1 and TRBJ1-4, with 8 positions matching TRBD1. The germline V gene has CDR1 SGHRS and CDR2 YFSETQ. The CDR3 consists of 16 residues. V lost 4 bases and J lost 0; bases outside the gene matches: 5. CDR3 nucleotides: TGCGCCAGCAGCCTCGGGACAGGAGCAACTAATGAAAAACTGTTTTTT. This encodes CASSLGTGATNEKLFF.

This clonotype was found many times. This chain's CDR3 is CASSLEPGTGSGYTF. CDR3 nucleotides: TGTGCCAGCAGCTTAGAACCAGGGACAGGGTCTGGCTACACCTTC. J is TRBJ1-2 and V is TRBV7-3; the match to TRBD1 covers 9 bases. This CDR3 region has 15 residues. The V segment lost 2 bases and the J segment 7 bases; nucleotides outside the gene matches: 8. The germline V gene encodes CDR1 SGHTA and CDR2 FQGTGA.

This clonotype was seen more than once but under ten times. This rearrangement joins TRBV6-2 or TRBV6-3 to TRBJ2-4; D perhaps matches TRBD2 (6 bases). In germline, CDR1 is MNHEY, CDR2 SVGEGT. The CDR3 spans 16 residues. V dropped 1 base and J dropped 0 bases, with 10 bases sitting between them. The CDR3 sequence is CASSYWPGGAKNIQYF. As DNA, the CDR3 is TGTGCCAGCAGTTACTGGCCCGGGGGAGCCAAAAACATTCAGTACTTC.

Comments on this clonotype: A single base separates this from a much larger clone, so it may be a read error. V gene TRBV20-1 combines with J gene TRBJ1-5; D is possibly TRBD1 (6 bases). Trimming pared 6 bases from V and 6 bases from J, leaving 21 bases between. The CDR3 extends over 15 amino acids. CDR1 and CDR2 from the germline V gene are DFQATT and SNEGSKA (reference sequence). CDR3 in DNA: TGCAGTGCCACCAGCCCAGGGGCATGGGCTCAGCCCCAGCATTTT. Translated, it gives CSATSPGAWAQPQHF.

In its sample, this clonotype was seen many times. This chain joins TRBV4-2 and TRBJ2-1; TRBD2 aligns across 8 bases. Unmatched junction bases numbered 4, after V lost 0 bases and J lost 12 bases. Germline loops: CDR1 LGHNA, CDR2 YNFKEQ. The CDR3 loop spans 13 amino acids. This chain's CDR3 is CASSQDTSGGQFF. DNA for the CDR3: TGTGCCAGCAGCCAAGATACAAGCGGGGGGCAGTTCTTC.

This clonotype came up many times. This chain joins TRBV5-1 and TRBJ2-1; D remains unclear. With 0 bases removed from V and 8 bases from J, the gap between germline ends came to 6 bases. Germline V CDR1 and CDR2: SGHRS, YFSETQ. The CDR3 runs to 12 residues. DNA for the CDR3: TGCGCCAGCAGCTTGGTGGCCCATGAGCAGTTCTTC. Its translation is CASSLVAHEQFF. The entire variable domain, with the rest obtained from reference TRBV5-1 and TRBJ2-1, is as follows: KAGVTQTPRYLIKTRGQQVTLSCSPISGHRSVSWYQQTPGQGLQFLFEYFSETQRNKGNFPGRFSGRQFSNSRSEMNVSTLELGDSALYLCASSLVAHEQFFGPGTRLTVL.

The chain has TRBV2 and TRBJ2-5; a possible D gene is TRBD1 (5 bases). Germline-derived CDR1 and CDR2 are SNHLY and FYNNEI. The CDR3 runs to 13 residues. Trimming cost V 7 bases and J 10 bases, with 19 bases left between them. The CDR3 sequence is CASMSRLKTDQYF. In DNA, the CDR3 is TGTGCCAGCATGTCGCGACTTAAGACAGACCAGTACTTC.

In its sample, this clonotype was seen many times. The CDR3 spells CASSLMTSGGLNEQFF. The CDR3 DNA sequence: TGTGCCAGCAGCTTAATGACTAGCGGGGGGTTGAATGAGCAGTTCTTC. The genes are TRBV7-3 and TRBJ2-1; the match to TRBD2 covers 13 bases. J gave up 7 bases and V 1 base, and 4 bases lay outside the gene matches. The CDR3 length is 16 residues. Germline loops: CDR1 SGHTA, CDR2 FQGTGA.

About this clonotype itself: A junction boundary mismatches the germline segment, possibly from a read error. The V call is TRBV20-1, the J call TRBJ2-7; 11 bases map to TRBD1. Germline CDR1 and CDR2: DFQATT and SNEGSKA (reference sequence). The CDR3 is 14 amino acids. CDR3 DNA sequence: TGCAGTGCTGGTCGGGACAGGGGGTCCTCCGAGCAGTACTTC. It translates to CSAGRDRGSSEQYF.

Details on this clonotype: This may arise from a read error, as a much more abundant clone is one base away. CDR3 sequence (DNA): TGTGCCAGCAGTCACCTAGGGACAAGCGATGAAAAACTGTTTTTT. Translating gives CASSHLGTSDEKLFF. V and J are TRBV6-6 and TRBJ1-4; D possibly corresponds to TRBD1 (6 bases). Germline V CDR1 and CDR2: MNHNY, SVGAGI (reference sequence). The CDR3 is 15 residues long. V was cut by 5 bases and J by 6 bases, with 16 bases left in between.

This clonotype came up many times. J is TRBJ1-5 and V is TRBV30; D is uncertain. Deletions cut 0 bases from V and 3 bases from J, with 9 bases between. There are 14 residues in the CDR3. From germline, CDR1 is GTSNPN and CDR2 SVGIG (reference sequence). As DNA, the CDR3 is TGTGCCTGGAGTGTAACCGGGGACAATCAGCCCCAGCATTTT. Protein sequence: CAWSVTGDNQPQHF.

This clonotype was counted at least ten times. The V call is TRBV7-9, the J call TRBJ1-5, with TRBD1 matching over 9 bases. From germline, CDR1 is SEHNR and CDR2 FQNEAQ (reference sequence). V shed 5 bases, J shed 6 bases, and the junction held 8 bases outside the gene matches. This CDR3 region has 15 residues. Here the CDR3 reads CASSPGTGRFQPQHF. In nucleotides, the CDR3 is TGTGCCAGCAGCCCCGGGACAGGGAGATTTCAGCCCCAGCATTTT.